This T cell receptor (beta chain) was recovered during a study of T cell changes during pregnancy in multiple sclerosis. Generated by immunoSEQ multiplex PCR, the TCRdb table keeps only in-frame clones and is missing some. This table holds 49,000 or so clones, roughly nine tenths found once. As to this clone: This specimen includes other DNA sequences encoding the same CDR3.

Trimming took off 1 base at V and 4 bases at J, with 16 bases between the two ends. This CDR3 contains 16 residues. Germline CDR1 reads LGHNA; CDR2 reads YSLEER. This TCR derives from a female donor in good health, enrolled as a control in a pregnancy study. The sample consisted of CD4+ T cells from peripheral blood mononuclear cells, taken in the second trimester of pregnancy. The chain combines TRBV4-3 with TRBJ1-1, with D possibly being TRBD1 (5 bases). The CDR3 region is CASSQGAAGLITEAFF. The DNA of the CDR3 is TGCGCCAGCAGCCAAGGGGCGGCAGGGTTGATCACTGAAGCTTTCTTT.